The 3 T cell receptor beta chains below all came from one sample that was sequenced in a study of CD8 T cells in Susac syndrome. With random hexamers, reverse transcription was performed on about 0.5 to 1 ug of RNA. TCRdb recomputed calls from the immunoSEQ multiplex PCR reads with MiXCR, one row per CDR3 protein. This sample yields 180,000 or so distinct CDR3 sequences, of which 90% to 95% are seen a single time; 0.085% to 0.095% belongs to the top ten. Sample: CD4+ T cells from PBMCs. The receptors derive from a human donor with multiple sclerosis.

The chain is built from TRBV30 and TRBJ1-5; D is unclear. CDR1 and CDR2 (germline): GTSNPN, SVGIG (reference sequence). The CDR3 has 13 amino acids. CDR3 coding DNA: TGTGCTTCCTCCAGGCATTTCAATCAGCCCCAGCATTTT. This encodes CASSRHFNQPQHF.

The genes are TRBV6-5 and TRBJ1-5, with 7 bases lining up with TRBD1. The CDR3 sequence is 13 residues long. CDR1 and CDR2 (germline): MNHEY, SVGAGI. J gave up 5 bases and V 5 bases, and 3 bases lay outside the gene matches. Here the CDR3 DNA reads TGTGCCAGCAGTGCCAGGGGGGATCAGCCCCAGCATTTT. It encodes CASSARGDQPQHF.

The CDR3 region is CASLSFGAPPYEQYF. The CDR3 DNA reads as TGTGCCAGCCTTTCCTTTGGGGCCCCTCCCTACGAGCAGTACTTC. This chain connects TRBV12-3 or TRBV12-4 to TRBJ2-7, with D tentatively TRBD1 (5 bases). Between the trimmed V and J ends, which lost 8 bases and 2 bases, there was a span of 19 bases. The CDR3 totals 15 residues.